Presented here are 9 T cell receptor beta chains from one specimen sequenced in a study of blood T cell repertoires in COVID-19. Using immunoSEQ multiplex PCR, the repertoire was profiled, and TCRdb retains in-frame clones only, with some absent. The sample lists fewer than 200,000 clones; about 87% were seen once. Sequencing used peripheral blood. The source is an elderly woman with COVID-19, enrolled during active disease.

The chain carries TRBV2 and TRBJ1-1; D gene ambiguous. Germline V gives CDR1 SNHLY, CDR2 FYNNEI. V lost 7 bases, J lost 4 bases, and 7 bases lay in between. This CDR3 spans 11 amino acids. The DNA of the CDR3 is TGTGCCAGCAAAGCCACCACTGAAGCTTTCTTT. The encoded protein is CASKATTEAFF.

J is TRBJ2-2 and V is TRBV4-3, with a tentative D call TRBD1 (6 bases). Germline lookup yields CDR1 LGHNA and CDR2 YSLEER. V was pared by 0 bases and J by 6 bases, with 14 bases between. The CDR3 consists of 16 residues. In DNA, the CDR3 is TGCGCCAGCAGCCAAGAACAGGGCCCACCCGCCGGGGAGCTGTTTTTT. Translating it yields CASSQEQGPPAGELFF.

The genes are TRBV4-3 and TRBJ2-2; D possibly corresponds to TRBD2 (5 bases). This CDR3 spans 15 amino acids. CDR1 and CDR2 from the germline V gene are LGHNA and YSLEER. V was shortened by 4 bases and J by 6 bases, with 15 bases between the two germline ends. CDR3 coding DNA: TGCGCCAGCAGCCGCATAGTCTCAGCGGCCGGGGAGCTGTTTTTT. Its translation is CASSRIVSAAGELFF.

This chain joins TRBV25-1 and TRBJ1-5, with 9 bases fitting TRBD1. The junction had 6 bases not matched to a gene; V was cut back by 3 bases and J by 3 bases. This CDR3 region has 16 residues. The germline gives CDR1 MGHDK, CDR2 SYGVNS. In DNA form, the CDR3 reads TGTGCCAGCAGTGACTCCGGGACAGGGCACAATCAGCCCCAGCATTTT. This gives the protein CASSDSGTGHNQPQHF.

The chain couples TRBV7-9 to TRBJ1-1; weak D call: TRBD1 (6 bases). Trimming took off 0 bases at V and 7 bases at J, with 9 bases between the two ends. From germline, CDR1 is SEHNR and CDR2 FQNEAQ (reference sequence). CDR3 size: 13 residues. CDR3: CASSLAGQFEAFF. CDR3 DNA: TGTGCCAGCAGCTTAGCGGGACAATTTGAAGCTTTCTTT. Supplemented by reference TRBV7-9 and TRBJ1-1, the full variable domain reads DTGVSQNPRHKITKRGQNVTFRCDPISEHNRLYWYRQTLGQGPEFLTYFQNEAQLEKSRLLSDRFSAERPKGSFSTLEIQRTEQGDSAMYLCASSLAGQFEAFFGQGTRLTVV.

In nucleotides, the CDR3 is TGTGCCAGCAGCCAGGGACTAGCGTTCACAGATACGCAGTATTTT. This sequence encodes CASSQGLAFTDTQYF. The chain has TRBV7-2 and TRBJ2-3, with 10 bases lining up with TRBD2. The CDR3 totals 15 residues. J was trimmed by 2 bases and V by 5 bases; bases with no gene match: 4. Germline V lookup: CDR1 SGHTA, CDR2 FQGNSA.

This clone was seen only once. The rearrangement links TRBV2 to TRBJ1-5; the D is unclear. Germline loops: CDR1 SNHLY, CDR2 FYNNEI. The germline V and J ends were trimmed by 3 bases and 2 bases, with 11 bases remaining between them. The CDR3 contains 15 residues. CDR3 sequence reads: CASSEAGRGNQPQHF. In nucleotides, the CDR3 is TGTGCCAGCAGTGAGGCCGGGAGGGGCAATCAGCCCCAGCATTTT.

The chain employs TRBV3-1 (or the pseudogene TRBV3-2) and TRBJ1-6; D is ambiguous. The germline V gene encodes CDR1 LGHDT and CDR2 YNNKEL (reference sequence). Trimming cost V 5 bases and J 8 bases, with 16 bases left between them. The CDR3 loop spans 15 amino acids. CDR3: CASSEARITYSPLHF. The CDR3 DNA reads TGTGCCAGCAGCGAGGCACGGATCACGTATTCACCCCTCCACTTT.

The chain employs TRBV3-1 (or the pseudogene TRBV3-2) and TRBJ1-4, with D hard to call. V lost 2 bases and J 0 bases, leaving 7 bases between the germline ends. Germline values: CDR1 LGHDT, CDR2 YNNKEL (reference sequence). The CDR3 spans 15 residues. CDR3 nucleotide sequence: TGTGCCAGCAGCCAACTTCAGGCAACTAATGAAAAACTGTTTTTT. As protein: CASSQLQATNEKLFF.